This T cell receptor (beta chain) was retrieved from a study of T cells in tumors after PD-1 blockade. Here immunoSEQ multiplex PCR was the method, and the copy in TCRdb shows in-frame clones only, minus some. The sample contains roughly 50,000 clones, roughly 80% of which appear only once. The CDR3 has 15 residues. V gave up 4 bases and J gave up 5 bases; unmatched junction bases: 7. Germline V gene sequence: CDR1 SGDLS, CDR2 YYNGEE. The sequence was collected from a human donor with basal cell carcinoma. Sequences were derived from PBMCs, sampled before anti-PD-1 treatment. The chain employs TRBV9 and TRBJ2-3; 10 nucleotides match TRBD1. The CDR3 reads CASSPWDRGVDTQYF. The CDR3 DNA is TGTGCCAGCAGCCCCTGGGACAGGGGAGTAGATACGCAGTATTTT.